These 32 T cell receptor beta chains came from one sample sequenced in a study of liver allograft versus peripheral blood T cells. Study in general: T cell receptor repertoires in transplanted livers were compared with those in recipients' peripheral blood.

TCRdb passed the reads through MiXCR, listing each CDR3 protein once. The table shows around 10,000 distinct CDR3 sequences, with 19% occurring only once. These receptors were taken from a human patient who had a liver transplant. Some of these T cells may belong to the graft donor.

To note about this clonotype: With a much larger clone just one base away, this may be a read error. J is TRBJ2-3 and V is TRBV7-9; 11 bases agree with TRBD2. The CDR3 length is 17 residues. Germline V gene sequence: CDR1 SEHNR, CDR2 FQNEAQ (reference sequence). The CDR3 bases are TGTGTCAGCAGCTTAGGGGGGACTAGCGGAAGCACAGATACGCAGTATTTT. Translation gives CVSSLGGTSGSTDTQYF.

This clonotype is labeled as medium-sized. The V gene is TRBV18, the J gene TRBJ2-5; 7 bases agree with TRBD1. After removal of 4 bases from V and 5 bases from J, the junction contained 7 bases not matched to a gene. The CDR3 length is 14 residues. The germline V gene has CDR1 KGHSH and CDR2 LQKENI. The CDR3 sequence: CASSRGTEGETQYF. CDR3 bases: TGTGCCAGCTCACGAGGGACAGAGGGGGAGACCCAGTACTTC.

Within the sample, this clonotype is medium-sized. J is TRBJ2-5 and V is TRBV24-1; D perhaps matches TRBD1 (6 bases). Looked up from germline, CDR1 is KGHDR and CDR2 is SFDVKD. The CDR3 extends over 15 amino acids. Trimming took 4 bases from V and 2 from J, leaving 13 bases between them. The CDR3 sequence: CATSDSGTQQETQYF. The DNA of the CDR3 is TGTGCCACCAGTGACTCCGGGACACAACAAGAGACCCAGTACTTC.

Ten or more counts support this clonotype. The chain is built from TRBV20-1 and TRBJ1-1; D is uncertain. V lost 6 bases to trimming and J lost 1 base, with 15 bases between them. Germline V gene sequence: CDR1 DFQATT, CDR2 SNEGSKA (reference sequence). This CDR3 is built from 14 residues. This CDR3 reads CSAQHIGPNTEAFF. The CDR3 nucleotides read TGCAGTGCCCAGCATATCGGGCCGAACACTGAAGCTTTCTTT.

The chain is built from TRBV9 and TRBJ2-3; D remains ambiguous. The germline V gene has CDR1 SGDLS and CDR2 YYNGEE. The CDR3 totals 15 residues. Trimming stripped 0 bases from V and 0 bases from J, with 8 bases between. CDR3 nucleotide sequence: TGTGCCAGCAGCGTAGGCGGCATCAGCACAGATACGCAGTATTTT. The encoded protein is CASSVGGISTDTQYF.

By sample fraction, this clonotype is medium-sized. The V and J genes are TRBV7-9 and TRBJ2-2; perhaps TRBD1 as D (6 bases). The CDR3 has 17 residues. Germline V gene data show CDR1 as SEHNR and CDR2 as FQNEAQ (reference sequence). Trimming took 5 bases from V and 3 from J, leaving 19 bases between them. This chain's CDR3 is CASSPGGGARDTGELFF. DNA for the CDR3: TGTGCCAGCAGCCCTGGTGGGGGCGCGAGGGACACCGGGGAGCTGTTTTTT.

The V call is TRBV5-6, the J call TRBJ1-3; D is unclear. The CDR3 is 14 residues long. Per the germline V gene, CDR1 is SGHDT and CDR2 is YYEEEE. The ends were cut back, 4 bases at V and 4 bases at J, with 12 bases in the middle. The CDR3 protein is CASSHWSSGNTIYF. CDR3 nucleotide sequence: TGTGCCAGCAGCCACTGGAGTTCGGGAAACACCATATATTTT.

This clonotype is deemed medium-sized (0.01 to 0.1%). V usage is TRBV6-1 and J usage is TRBJ1-5; D gene ambiguous. The CDR3 has 13 amino acids. The V gene's germline CDR1 is MNHNS and CDR2 SASEGT. V lost 6 bases and J 1 base, leaving 7 bases between the germline ends. Written as DNA, the CDR3 is TGTGCCAGCAGGGGTGTAAGCAATCAGCCCCAGCATTTT. Amino acids: CASRGVSNQPQHF.

This rearrangement joins TRBV28 to TRBJ1-2, with D possibly TRBD1 on 5 matching bases. The CDR3 covers 12 residues. Germline V CDR1 and CDR2: MDHEN, SYDVKM. V was shortened by 7 bases and J by 8 bases, with 14 bases between the two germline ends. CDR3 DNA: TGTGCCAGCACGGGGCAGGGCTTCGGCTACACCTTC. Its protein product is CASTGQGFGYTF.

The V call is TRBV12-3 or TRBV12-4, the J call TRBJ2-4; D might be TRBD1 (7 bases). The V end was cut by 4 bases, the J end by 1 base, with 11 bases between. This CDR3 is 15 amino acids long. The CDR3 nucleotides read TGTGCCAGCAGTTCAGGGGGGTTTGCCAAAAACATTCAGTACTTC. Its protein product is CASSSGGFAKNIQYF.

This clonotype was seen more than once but under ten times. This chain joins TRBV6-6 and TRBJ1-3; D not certain. From germline, CDR1 is MNHNY and CDR2 SVGAGI (reference sequence). Deletions cut 5 bases from V and 0 bases from J, with 8 bases between. CDR3 length equals 14 residues. CDR3: CASSQQSSGNTIYF. CDR3 nucleotide sequence: TGTGCCAGCAGTCAACAAAGCTCTGGAAACACCATATATTTT.

This clonotype was seen a few times. This chain links TRBV28 with TRBJ1-1, with D maybe TRBD1 (5 bases). Germline CDR1 is MDHEN and CDR2 is SYDVKM. CDR3 length equals 13 residues. Trimming shortened V by 6 bases and J by 6 bases, and 14 bases separated the two germline ends. CDR3 loop: CASRLGGSAEAFF. The CDR3 region has the DNA TGTGCCAGCAGGCTGGGGGGTTCGGCTGAAGCTTTCTTT.

This clonotype has just a few counts. For the CDR3, the DNA is TGCAGTGCTAGGGGGCTCGGAAGGTCAACTAATGAAAAACTGTTTTTT. Its protein is CSARGLGRSTNEKLFF. This chain connects TRBV20-1 to TRBJ1-4, with a weak D call TRBD1 (5 bases). Germline assignment: CDR1 DFQATT and CDR2 SNEGSKA (reference sequence). Trimming left V 3 bases short and J 0 bases short, with 14 bases between. This CDR3 contains 16 residues.

This clonotype is classed as medium-sized. V is TRBV29-1 and J is TRBJ2-7, with 8 nucleotides matching TRBD1. The ends lost 3 bases at V and 5 bases at J; junction bases unmatched: 6. CDR1 and CDR2 from the germline V gene are SQVTM and ANQGSEA. The length of the CDR3 is 13 residues. CDR3 DNA: TGCAGCGTTGATTGGACAGGGTCCAACGAGCAGTACTTC. Amino acids: CSVDWTGSNEQYF.

This clonotype is medium-sized in the sample. At one end the junction does not follow the germline gene, possibly because of a read error. The V call is TRBV18, the J call TRBJ2-7; D is perhaps TRBD2 (5 bases). CDR3 length equals 14 residues. Germline values: CDR1 KGHSH, CDR2 LQKENI. The CDR3 nucleotides are TGTGCCAGCTCACCACTTTCGGACTCCCACGAGCAGTACTTC. Encoded protein: CASSPLSDSHEQYF.

The rearrangement joins TRBV28 to TRBJ1-6; no firm D call. The CDR3 totals 12 residues. From germline, CDR1 is MDHEN and CDR2 SYDVKM. V gave up 7 bases and J gave up 10 bases, with 11 bases separating them. The CDR3 spells CASTSQRSPLHF. CDR3 DNA sequence: TGTGCCAGCACCTCCCAGCGGTCACCCCTCCACTTT.

By share, this clonotype counts as medium-sized. V is TRBV19 and J is TRBJ1-2; no definite D call. The germline gives CDR1 LNHDA, CDR2 SQIVND (reference sequence). V shed 1 base and J shed 8 bases, with 8 bases lying between them. This CDR3 has 12 residues. The DNA for the CDR3 is TGTGCCAGTAGTATAGTGGACTCGGGCTACACCTTC. Protein: CASSIVDSGYTF.

V usage is TRBV27 and J usage is TRBJ1-1; D is possibly TRBD1 (6 bases). Deletions cut 6 bases from V and 4 bases from J, with 12 bases between. In germline, CDR1 is MNHEY, CDR2 SMNVEV (reference sequence). The CDR3 contains 13 residues. The CDR3 nucleotides read TGTGCCAGCAGCCGACAGGCGGCCACTGAAGCTTTCTTT. Protein product: CASSRQAATEAFF.

The rearrangement links TRBV5-1 to TRBJ2-5; 8 bases match TRBD2. The trim removed 4 bases at V and 0 bases at J, leaving 8 bases unmatched. This CDR3 is 16 amino acids long. In germline, CDR1 is SGHRS, CDR2 YFSETQ. The CDR3 DNA sequence: TGCGCCAGCAGCGGCGGGACTAGGGGATACCAAGAGACCCAGTACTTC. Translation gives CASSGGTRGYQETQYF.

This chain links TRBV5-1 with TRBJ2-1, with D perhaps TRBD2 (7 bases). The CDR3 length is 15 residues. Germline CDR1 SGHRS, CDR2 YFSETQ. V lost 6 bases and J 7 bases, leaving 20 bases between the germline ends. The CDR3 sequence is CASTWGGKSTNEQFF. The CDR3 DNA reads as TGCGCCAGCACCTGGGGGGGCAAGTCTACGAATGAGCAGTTCTTC.

In its sample, this clonotype was seen many times. The rearrangement uses TRBV5-4 and TRBJ2-3; D not resolved. The germline V and J ends were trimmed by 5 bases and 2 bases, with 6 bases remaining between them. The CDR3 is 12 amino acids. From germline, CDR1 is SGHNT and CDR2 YYREEE (reference sequence). In DNA form, the CDR3 reads TGTGCCAGCAGTCGTCACACAGATACGCAGTATTTT. This codes for CASSRHTDTQYF.

The gene calls are TRBV6-5 and TRBJ1-5, with D possibly matching TRBD1 (5 bases). CDR1 is MNHEY, CDR2 SVGAGI, per germline. Deletions cut 5 bases from V and 5 bases from J, with 19 bases between. There are 16 residues in the CDR3. CDR3 residues: CASSPGLWDGDQPQHF. The CDR3 nucleotides read TGTGCCAGCAGTCCAGGGTTGTGGGATGGGGATCAGCCCCAGCATTTT.

This clonotype ranks as medium-sized. The rearrangement uses TRBV19 and TRBJ1-6; TRBD1 might be the D (5 bases). Trimming left V 5 bases short and J 7 bases short, with 9 bases between. The CDR3 is made up of 13 amino acids. CDR1 LNHDA and CDR2 SQIVND come from the germline V gene (reference sequence). In nucleotides, the CDR3 is TGTGCCAGTAGTGTCCCAGGGAATTCACCCCTCCACTTT. Protein: CASSVPGNSPLHF.

This clonotype is medium-sized (0.01 to 0.1%) by share. The gene calls are TRBV18 and TRBJ2-3, with D possibly being TRBD2 (7 bases). V lost 2 bases, J lost 5 bases, and 14 bases lay in between. Germline CDR1 KGHSH, CDR2 LQKENI. The CDR3 loop spans 15 amino acids. This CDR3 reads CASSPYAGAGDTQYF. In DNA, the CDR3 is TGTGCCAGCTCACCATACGCGGGGGCTGGAGATACGCAGTATTTT.

There are many counts of this clonotype. The chain carries TRBV6-5 and TRBJ1-6; possible D gene TRBD1, 5 bases. Germline values: CDR1 MNHEY, CDR2 SVGAGI. The length of the CDR3 is 14 residues. V lost 2 bases to trimming and J lost 8 bases, with 10 bases between them. CDR3: CASSYRGTDSPLHF. The CDR3 DNA reads TGTGCCAGCAGTTACAGAGGGACGGATTCACCCCTCCACTTT.

Concerning this clonotype itself: This could be a read error, since a much larger clone is one nucleotide away. The chain employs TRBV6-5 and TRBJ1-6; D remains unclear. V was clipped by 2 bases and J by 5 bases, with 13 bases between them. Germline lookup yields CDR1 MNHEY and CDR2 SVGAGI. The CDR3 sequence is 16 residues long. The CDR3 DNA reads TGTGCCAGCAGTTACGGATGGTGGCAACATAATTCACCCCTCCACTTT. Amino acid sequence: CASSYGWWQHNSPLHF.

The chain recombines TRBV28 with TRBJ2-1; 7 positions match TRBD2. This CDR3 region has 11 residues. The trim removed 2 bases at V and 15 bases at J, leaving 4 bases unmatched. CDR1 MDHEN and CDR2 SYDVKM come from the germline V gene. CDR3 sequence: CASSLRGSGFF. DNA for the CDR3: TGTGCCAGCAGTTTACGCGGGAGTGGGTTCTTC.

By share, this clonotype counts as large. The V and J genes are TRBV6-1 and TRBJ1-2; 8 bases agree with TRBD1. The CDR3 sequence is 15 residues long. With V trimmed by 2 bases and J by 8 bases, 10 bases remained unmatched. The germline CDR1 and CDR2 sequences are MNHNS and SASEGT. The CDR3 sequence: CASSETDRALRGYTF. The CDR3 bases are TGTGCCAGCAGTGAAACGGACAGGGCTTTAAGGGGCTACACCTTC.

This clonotype rates as medium-sized (0.01 to 0.1%). V is TRBV19 and J is TRBJ1-3; D is unclear. This CDR3 region has 15 residues. Germline V gene sequence: CDR1 LNHDA, CDR2 SQIVND (reference sequence). The V end lost 3 bases, the J end lost 0 bases, and 9 bases lay between the germline ends. CDR3: CASSIRPHSGNTIYF. The CDR3 coding sequence is TGTGCCAGTAGTATCCGACCGCACTCTGGAAACACCATATATTTT.

The V and J genes are TRBV2 and TRBJ1-4; D is undetermined. The V gene's germline CDR1 is SNHLY and CDR2 FYNNEI. The CDR3 runs to 14 residues. The germline V and J ends were trimmed by 6 bases and 4 bases, with 12 bases remaining between them. The CDR3 is CASRGFPFNEKLFF. For the CDR3, the DNA is TGTGCCAGCAGGGGGTTTCCCTTTAATGAAAAACTGTTTTTT.

This chain joins TRBV18 and TRBJ2-7; TRBD1 matches 7 bases. The CDR3 totals 15 residues. CDR1 and CDR2 (germline): KGHSH, LQKENI. V was clipped by 2 bases and J by 3 bases; unmatched bases: 7. This chain's CDR3 is CASSPTGTVIYEQYF. In DNA, the CDR3 is TGTGCCAGCTCACCAACCGGGACAGTAATCTACGAGCAGTACTTC. Full variable domain (rest looked up from reference TRBV18 and TRBJ2-7): NAGVMQNPRHLVRRRGQEARLRCSPMKGHSHVYWYRQLPEEGLKFMVYLQKENIIDESGMPKERFSAEFPKEGPSILRIQQVVRGDSAAYFCASSPTGTVIYEQYFGPGTRLTVT.

The gene calls are TRBV18 and TRBJ2-7; 11 nucleotides align to TRBD1. Germline V gene data show CDR1 as KGHSH and CDR2 as LQKENI. The length of the CDR3 is 15 residues. V shed 5 bases and J 3 bases; nucleotides not matched to a gene: 6. Here the CDR3 reads CASSWGQGEGYEQYF. CDR3 nucleotides: TGTGCCAGCTCATGGGGACAGGGGGAAGGCTACGAGCAGTACTTC.